The 13 T cell receptor beta chains below were found in one sample sequenced in a study of tumor-infiltrating lymphocytes in primary liver carcinoma. The authors made TCR beta cDNA from about 500 ng total RNA with a constant-region primer. Amplification in three nested multiplex PCR rounds with slightly modified ARM-PCR gave rise to TCR beta libraries. PCR rounds one and two used TRBV1-TRBV30 forward primers with a C-beta reverse primer for around 10 cycles each. TCRdb re-derived calls from the multiplex PCR reads in MiXCR, one entry per CDR3 protein. The sample shows around 190,000 distinct CDR3 sequences, roughly 80% of them seen only once. For each extraction, RNA and DNA were obtained together from around 18-30 mg of unsorted bulk tissue. Material for sequencing was tumor tissue from primary liver carcinoma. Receptors originate from a man aged 35-49 years with primary liver carcinoma and hepatitis B virus infection.

With regard to this clonotype: The junction differs from germline at one of its ends, possibly a read error. The rearrangement uses TRBV11-2 and TRBJ2-3; D is perhaps TRBD1 (6 bases). This CDR3 is built from 16 residues. Germline values: CDR1 SGHAT, CDR2 FQNNGV. The CDR3 nucleotides are TGTGTCAGCAGCAGAATAAGTACAGGGAACACAGATACGCAATATTTT. Amino acid sequence: CVSSRISTGNTDTQYF.

As concerns this clonotype: Relative to the germline gene, one junction end is altered; a read error may explain this. This chain connects TRBV6-2 or TRBV6-3 to TRBJ2-7; D remains unclear. This CDR3 contains 15 residues. From germline, CDR1 is MNHEY and CDR2 SVGEGT. CDR3 sequence (DNA): TGTGCCAGCATTAAGGCCAGCAGTAGGTCCTACGAGCAATACTTC. Translation: CASIKASSRSYEQYF.

For this clonotype: The junction differs from germline at one of its ends, possibly a read error. This chain uses TRBV11-1 with TRBJ2-4, with 8 bases identical to TRBD2. The CDR3 length is 17 residues. The germline CDR1 and CDR2 sequences are SGHAT and FQDESV (reference sequence). CDR3 amino acids: CASCFPGTSGTRNIQYF. CDR3 nucleotide sequence: TGTGCCAGCTGCTTTCCCGGGACTAGTGGGACCAGAAACATTCAGTATTTC. The variable domain in full, completed from reference TRBV11-1 and TRBJ2-4, reads EAEVAQSPRYKITEKSQAVAFWCDPISGHATLYWYRQILGQGPELLVQFQDESVVDDSQLPKDRFSAERLKGVDSTLKIQPAELGDSAMYLCASCFPGTSGTRNIQYFGAGTRLSVL.

Regarding this clonotype: A junction end diverges from the germline sequence, so it may reflect a read error. The V gene is TRBV4-1, the J gene TRBJ2-3, with unresolved D. Germline loops: CDR1 MGHRA, CDR2 YSYEKL. CDR3 length: 14 amino acids. Here the CDR3 DNA reads TGTGTCAGCAGCCAAAAAGAAGGCACAGATACGCAATATTTT. This translates into CVSSQKEGTDTQYF.

To note about this clonotype: The junction shows a germline mismatch at one end, possibly a read error. V gene TRBV7-9 combines with J gene TRBJ2-3; D might be TRBD2 (5 bases). CDR1 SEHNR and CDR2 FQNEAQ come from the germline V gene (reference sequence). This CDR3 spans 15 amino acids. The CDR3 region is CARSLLVGSGDTQYF. Written as DNA, the CDR3 is TGTGCCAGAAGCTTACTAGTCGGGTCTGGGGATACGCAGTATTTT.

As for this clonotype: One end of the junction does not line up with germline, which may come from a read error. The rearrangement links TRBV29-1 to TRBJ2-7; maybe TRBD2 (6 bases). The CDR3 contains 16 residues. The germline V gene has CDR1 SQVTM and CDR2 ANQGSEA. In DNA, the CDR3 is TGTAGCGGCATGACATCTGGGACCGGCACTTCCTACGAGCAGTACTTC. It translates to CSGMTSGTGTSYEQYF.

Turning to this clonotype: One junction end disagrees with the germline gene, perhaps due to a read error. The CDR3 protein is CATMGGDRGISLSWANVLTF. The CDR3 coding sequence is TGTGCCACCATGGGGGGAGACAGGGGCATTTCCCTCTCTTGGGCCAACGTCCTGACTTTC. The chain uses TRBV11-2 and TRBJ2-6; TRBD1 matches 8 bases. The CDR3 is made up of 20 amino acids. Looked up from germline, CDR1 is SGHAT and CDR2 is FQNNGV.

The chain uses TRBV29-1 and TRBJ2-1, with D possibly TRBD2 on 6 matching bases. Looked up from germline, CDR1 is SQVTM and CDR2 is ANQGSEA. The V end was cut by 5 bases, the J end by 5 bases, with 16 bases between. This CDR3 comprises 14 residues. The CDR3 sequence is CSVPIAAQHNEQFF. The CDR3 nucleotides read TGCAGCGTTCCCATAGCGGCACAACACAATGAGCAGTTCTTC.

This clonotype showed up just once. Sequence at one end of the junction differs from germline and may be a read error. The chain uses TRBV2 and TRBJ2-7; a weak D match, TRBD2 (6 bases). CDR3 size: 12 residues. Germline assignment: CDR1 SNHLY and CDR2 FYNNEI. The CDR3 bases are TGTGTCAGCTACCGGGACTTCTACGAGCAGTACTTC. Protein product: CVSYRDFYEQYF.

Note on this clonotype: Lacking the conserved final phenylalanine or tryptophan, this CDR3 likely reflects a read error. Because the CDR3's place on the DNA is in doubt, the DNA is left out and the CDR3 is given as listed by TCRdb. The chain couples TRBV4-1 to TRBJ2-1; the table assigns TRBD2, which was not confirmed against the DNA. The CDR3 is 16 amino acids long, termini counted. Germline V gives CDR1 MGHRA, CDR2 YSYEKL. The chain's CDR3 is CASSPELAGAYNERFY.

As concerns this clonotype: One junction end disagrees with the germline gene, perhaps due to a read error. The V and J genes are TRBV11-2 and TRBJ2-7; TRBD2 matches 11 bases. The CDR3 spans 16 residues. Germline V lookup: CDR1 SGHAT, CDR2 FQNNGV. CDR3 nucleotides: TGTGCCGGCAGCTTAAGTAGCGGGAGGGTTCCCTACGAGTTGTACTTC. Translating it yields CAGSLSSGRVPYELYF.

This clonotype appeared a few times. This may arise from a read error, as a much more abundant clone is one base away. This chain links TRBV30 with TRBJ1-2; D is ambiguous. The germline V gene has CDR1 GTSNPN and CDR2 SVGIG (reference sequence). Trimming took off 0 bases at V and 4 bases at J, with 12 bases between the two ends. The length of the CDR3 is 14 residues. The CDR3 is CAWSVAGGIYGYTF. CDR3 DNA sequence: TGTGCCTGGAGTGTGGCAGGAGGTATCTATGGCTACACCTTC.

The chain is built from TRBV6-6 and TRBJ2-1, with TRBD2 matching 8 bases. The V and J ends lost 10 bases and 6 bases, in that order; junction bases with no gene match: 8. The CDR3 sequence is 13 residues long. Germline CDR1 reads MNHNY; CDR2 reads SVGAGI (reference sequence). CDR3 bases: TGTGCCATCAAACAGACTAGCGCCAATGAGCAGTTCTTC. It is translated as CAIKQTSANEQFF.